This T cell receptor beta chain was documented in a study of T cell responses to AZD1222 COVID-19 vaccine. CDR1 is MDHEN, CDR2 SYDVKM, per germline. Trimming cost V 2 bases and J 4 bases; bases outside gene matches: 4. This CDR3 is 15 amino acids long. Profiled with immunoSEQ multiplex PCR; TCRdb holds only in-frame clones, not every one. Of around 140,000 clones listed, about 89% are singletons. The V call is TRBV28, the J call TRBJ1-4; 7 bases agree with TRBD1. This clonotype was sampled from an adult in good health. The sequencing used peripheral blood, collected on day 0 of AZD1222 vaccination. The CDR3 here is CASSLGTGVNEKLFF. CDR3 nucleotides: TGTGCCAGCAGTTTAGGTACAGGGGTTAATGAAAAACTGTTTTTT. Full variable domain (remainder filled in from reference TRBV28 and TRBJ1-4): DVKVTQSSRYLVKRTGEKVFLECVQDMDHENMFWYRQDPGLGLRLIYFSYDVKMKEKGDIPEGYSVSREKKERFSLILESASTNQTSMYLCASSLGTGVNEKLFFGSGTQLSVL.